This TCR beta chain was observed in a study of vaccination and CD4 T cells after COVID-19. Sequence data for DNA of cultured CD4+ T cells were generated by the Oncomine TCR Beta short-read assay. TCRdb ran MiXCR on the PCR reads and lists one entry per CDR3 protein. Of about 20,000 distinct CDR3 sequences in the sample, nearly 50% were seen once. Germline CDR1 DFQATT, CDR2 SNEGSKA (reference sequence). The CDR3 runs 15 residues. Trimming pared 6 bases from V and 4 bases from J, leaving 22 bases between. As for treatment: roughly 11-day PBMC culture with coronavirus spike peptide pools or control peptides (ViraFEST assay). About this clonotype itself: The target antigen is unknown.

The sequences come from CD4+ T cells from blood, cultured in vitro, collected before SARS-CoV-2 vaccination. The chain has TRBV20-1 and TRBJ2-7; D is perhaps TRBD2 (7 bases). The receptor was isolated from a human donor who had recovered from COVID-19. The DNA of the CDR3 is TGCAGTGCGCCGGTAGGGGGGGTAAGTGTTTACGAGCAGTACTTC. Protein product: CSAPVGGVSVYEQYF.